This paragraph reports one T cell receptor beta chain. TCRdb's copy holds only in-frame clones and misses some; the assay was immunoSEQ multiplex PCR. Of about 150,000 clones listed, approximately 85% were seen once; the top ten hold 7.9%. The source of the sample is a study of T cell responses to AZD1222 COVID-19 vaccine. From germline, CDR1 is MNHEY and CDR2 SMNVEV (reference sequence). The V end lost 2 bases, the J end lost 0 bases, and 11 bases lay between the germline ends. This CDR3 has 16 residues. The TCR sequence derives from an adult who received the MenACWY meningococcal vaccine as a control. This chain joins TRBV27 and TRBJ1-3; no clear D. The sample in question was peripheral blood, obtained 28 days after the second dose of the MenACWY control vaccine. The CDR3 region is CASSLTARGSGNTIYF. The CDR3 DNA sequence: TGTGCCAGCAGTTTAACGGCGCGGGGCTCTGGAAACACCATATATTTT.